Following are 2 T cell receptor beta chains from one sample sequenced in a study of shared clonotypes between healthy human individuals. The table came from immunoSEQ multiplex PCR; TCRdb's copy has only in-frame clones and leaves some out. Of about 660,000 clones listed, 74% are singletons. The sample was memory CD4+ T cells sorted from blood. The subset here: CD45RA-negative fraction. The receptor source for this set is a woman under 40 in good health.

V gene TRBV6-1 combines with J gene TRBJ1-2; the D gene is possibly TRBD1 (5 bases). CDR1 is MNHNS, CDR2 SASEGT, per germline. The V end was cut by 6 bases, the J end by 8 bases, with 16 bases between. The CDR3 contains 13 residues. The CDR3 loop is CASRSPTVGGYTF. CDR3 bases: TGTGCCAGCAGGTCCCCGACAGTCGGGGGCTACACCTTC.

About this clone itself: In the same sample, other DNA sequences code for this CDR3. The chain couples TRBV7-2 to TRBJ2-3; TRBD2 matches at 12 bases. The CDR3 sequence is 17 residues long. Germline CDR1 is SGHTA and CDR2 is FQGNSA. V lost 4 bases, J lost 0 bases, and 5 bases stayed unmatched. The CDR3 DNA is TGTGCCAGCAGCTCAGGCGGACTAGCGGGAAGCACAGATACGCAGTATTTT. This sequence encodes CASSSGGLAGSTDTQYF.